These 12 T cell receptor beta chains originate from one sample sequenced in a study of T-cell memory formation after mild COVID-19. TCRdb processed the 5' RACE reads anew with MiXCR; each CDR3 protein has one entry. The sample includes roughly 250,000 distinct CDR3 sequences, less than 20% of them seen just once. Sequenced material: PBMCs or a T cell subset sorted from them (not recorded which). These receptors were collected from a man aged 18 to 29 who had mild COVID-19 (a few samples of this study predate the infection). Cell type and time point are not known.

This clonotype has just a few counts. The rearrangement links TRBV28 to TRBJ1-2; no reliable D call. The CDR3 consists of 16 residues. Per germline, CDR1 MDHEN and CDR2 SYDVKM. Trimming removed 4 bases from V and 4 bases from J, with 19 bases in between. The CDR3: CASSYGQEARIYGYTF. In DNA, the CDR3 is TGTGCCAGCAGTTACGGCCAAGAAGCGCGTATCTATGGCTACACCTTC.

The J gene is TRBJ1-3, the V gene TRBV15; 8 bases agree with TRBD1. The V and J ends lost 2 bases and 6 bases, in that order; junction bases with no gene match: 6. This CDR3 is built from 15 residues. Germline V CDR1 and CDR2: LNHNV, YYDKDF (reference sequence). The CDR3 sequence is CATSRMDRVENTIYF. DNA of the CDR3: TGTGCCACCAGCAGAATGGACAGGGTCGAAAACACCATATATTTT. The variable domain in full, with the rest retrieved from reference TRBV15 and TRBJ1-3, is DAMVIQNPRYQVTQFGKPVTLSCSQTLNHNVMYWYQQKSSQAPKLLFHYYDKDFNNEADTPDNFQSRRPNTSFCFLDIRSPGLGDTAMYLCATSRMDRVENTIYFGEGSWLTVV.

The chain employs TRBV20-1 and TRBJ2-3; 8 nucleotides line up with TRBD2. V shed 6 bases and J 4 bases; nucleotides not matched to a gene: 12. Germline CDR1 and CDR2: DFQATT and SNEGSKA (reference sequence). The CDR3 loop spans 15 amino acids. CDR3 nucleotides: TGCAGTGCCTCCCTTGCGGGGGGAATCGCAGATACGCAGTATTTT. This translates into CSASLAGGIADTQYF.

This clonotype has only a few counts. The rearrangement joins TRBV12-3 or TRBV12-4 to TRBJ1-1; 9 bases fit TRBD1. J gave up 1 base and V 3 bases, and 15 bases lay outside the gene matches. CDR3 length: 19 amino acids. CDR3 sequence: CASSFGLARTGAANTEAFF. In DNA, the CDR3 is TGTGCCAGCAGTTTCGGACTTGCTAGGACAGGGGCGGCGAACACTGAAGCTTTCTTT.

This chain connects TRBV20-1 to TRBJ2-5; a possible D gene is TRBD2 (6 bases). Germline V gene lookup returns CDR1 DFQATT and CDR2 SNEGSKA (reference sequence). This CDR3 has 14 residues. Trimming removed 1 base at V and 4 bases at J, with 13 bases between. Written as DNA, the CDR3 is TGCAGTGCTAGAGGTCGACTAGTAAGAGAGACCCAGTACTTC. Protein sequence: CSARGRLVRETQYF.

J is TRBJ1-2 and V is TRBV3-1, with 8 bases fitting TRBD1. CDR3 length equals 13 residues. V shed 5 bases, J shed 5 bases, and the junction held 4 bases outside the gene matches. Germline CDR1 is LGHDT and CDR2 is YNNKEL (reference sequence). In nucleotides, the CDR3 is TGTGCCAGCAGCGCTACAGGGGGGTATGGCTACACCTTC. Amino acid sequence: CASSATGGYGYTF.

This clonotype showed up just a few times. The V and J genes are TRBV20-1 and TRBJ1-1; 7 positions match TRBD1. CDR1 DFQATT and CDR2 SNEGSKA come from the germline V gene (reference sequence). With 0 bases clipped from V and 6 bases from J, the junction kept 7 bases outside the gene matches. This CDR3 comprises 14 residues. The CDR3 DNA is TGCAGTGCTAGAGATGTCAGGGGGGTTTCTGAAGCTTTCTTT. Translated, it gives CSARDVRGVSEAFF.

This chain uses TRBV5-1 with TRBJ2-2; D tentatively reads TRBD1 or TRBD2 (6 bases each). The CDR3 runs to 15 residues. The ends were cut back, 3 bases at V and 5 bases at J, with 14 bases in the middle. Germline CDR1 and CDR2: SGHRS and YFSETQ. CDR3 residues: CASSWGDTRTGELFF. The CDR3 DNA sequence: TGCGCCAGCAGCTGGGGGGACACTAGGACCGGGGAGCTGTTTTTT.

This clonotype has only a few counts. The gene calls are TRBV6-1 and TRBJ1-5, with TRBD1 as a possible D gene (6 bases). V was cut by 2 bases and J by 7 bases, with 15 bases left in between. The germline V gene encodes CDR1 MNHNS and CDR2 SASEGT. This CDR3 comprises 15 residues. The CDR3 loop is CASSEYGGAPQPQHF. CDR3 in DNA: TGTGCCAGCAGTGAATACGGGGGCGCCCCGCAGCCCCAGCATTTT.

This clonotype was observed a handful of times. The rearrangement joins TRBV5-4 to TRBJ1-2; D not certain. Germline lookup yields CDR1 SGHNT and CDR2 YYREEE (reference sequence). V dropped 2 bases and J dropped 4 bases, with 3 bases sitting between them. The CDR3 consists of 11 residues. The CDR3 DNA reads TGTGCCAGCAGCTTCCGCTATGGCTACACCTTC. It translates to CASSFRYGYTF.

This clonotype was seen a few times. This sequence joins TRBV5-1 and TRBJ2-2, with a weak D call TRBD2 (5 bases). The CDR3 loop spans 15 amino acids. The ends were cut back, 2 bases at V and 6 bases at J, with 14 bases in the middle. The V gene's germline CDR1 is SGHRS and CDR2 YFSETQ. CDR3 sequence: CASSLEDPRAGELFF. The DNA of the CDR3 is TGCGCCAGCAGCTTAGAGGACCCGAGGGCCGGGGAGCTGTTTTTT.

The V and J genes are TRBV5-6 and TRBJ2-7; 8 positions match TRBD1. J lost 5 bases, V lost 5 bases, and 6 bases had no gene match. Germline CDR1 is SGHDT and CDR2 is YYEEEE. This CDR3 has 13 amino acids. The CDR3: CASRPTGGNEQYF. Here the CDR3 DNA reads TGTGCCAGCAGACCTACAGGGGGGAACGAGCAGTACTTC.